These 29 T cell receptor beta chains were all obtained from the same sample, sequenced in a study of regulatory T cells in long-lasting Graves disease. Arm-PCR with iRepertoire HTBI primers amplified the CDR3 regions for these TCR beta libraries. TCRdb independently ran MiXCR on the multiplex PCR reads; one entry per CDR3 protein. The sample yields 450,000 to 650,000 distinct CDR3 sequences, 15% to 20% seen once. Time point of the sample: newly diagnosed GD, antithyroid drugs for less than 3 months. There was RNA extracted from PBMCs, and the TCR library was made from it. This sample also appeared in a second study, on T cells in Graves' hyperthyroidism and ophthalmopathy.

Sequencing used peripheral blood mononuclear cells (PBMCs), obtained at new diagnosis, from a patient treated with antithyroid drugs. The receptor set was obtained from a woman aged 35 to 59 with Graves disease.

In this sample, this clonotype turned up many times. The chain uses TRBV7-9 and TRBJ2-3; maybe TRBD1 (5 bases). This CDR3 has 13 amino acids. Germline assignment: CDR1 SEHNR and CDR2 FQNEAQ (reference sequence). V lost 6 bases and J 3 bases, leaving 10 bases between the germline ends. The CDR3 here is CASSNQGTDTQYF. In nucleotides, the CDR3 is TGTGCCAGCAGTAACCAGGGAACAGATACGCAGTATTTT.

As to this clonotype: The final CDR3 position lacks the conserved phenylalanine or tryptophan, pointing to a likely read error. The genes are TRBV27 and TRBJ2-3; D gene ambiguous. The CDR3 contains 13 residues. Between the trimmed V and J ends, which lost 3 bases and 5 bases, there was a span of 9 bases. Looked up from germline, CDR1 is MNHEY and CDR2 is SMNVEV (reference sequence). The CDR3 coding sequence is TGTGCCAGCAGTTTTGCAGGTTTAGATACGCAGTATCTT. As protein: CASSFAGLDTQYL.

This clonotype appeared many times. The genes are TRBV10-3 and TRBJ2-3, with a tentative D call TRBD1 (6 bases). V was trimmed by 4 bases and J by 4 bases, leaving 9 bases between them. The CDR3 extends over 13 amino acids. Germline V gene sequence: CDR1 ENHRY, CDR2 SYGVKD. The CDR3: CAISARGADTQYF. CDR3 DNA: TGTGCCATCAGTGCCAGGGGTGCAGATACGCAGTATTTT.

This clonotype was seen ten or more times. A junction end diverges from the germline sequence, so it may reflect a read error. The chain is built from TRBV18 and TRBJ2-7; TRBD1 aligns across 9 bases. The V gene's germline CDR1 is KGHSH and CDR2 LQKENI. This CDR3 is built from 14 residues. CDR3 in amino acids: CASSPQGATYEQYF. CDR3 nucleotide sequence: TGTGCCAGCTCCCCACAGGGGGCCACCTACGAGCAGTACTTC.

The genes are TRBV4-1 and TRBJ1-4; D is possibly TRBD1 (6 bases). Germline V gives CDR1 MGHRA, CDR2 YSYEKL. CDR3 size: 13 residues. Trimming left V 1 base short and J 8 bases short, with 8 bases between. The CDR3 nucleotides are TGCGCCAGCAGCCAAGCCGGGGGCGAAAAACTGTTTTTT. Translated, it gives CASSQAGGEKLFF.

At least ten counts were recorded for this clonotype. This chain uses TRBV19 with TRBJ2-3, with D perhaps matching TRBD2 (5 bases). The V end lost 6 bases, the J end lost 7 bases, and 14 bases lay between the germline ends. CDR3 length: 13 residues. Germline V gene sequence: CDR1 LNHDA, CDR2 SQIVND (reference sequence). The CDR3 loop reads CASRSDRRYTQYF. The CDR3 DNA sequence: TGTGCCAGTAGGTCAGACCGGAGGTATACGCAGTATTTT. Supplemented by reference TRBV19 and TRBJ2-3, the full variable domain reads DGGITQSPKYLFRKEGQNVTLSCEQNLNHDAMYWYRQDPGQGLRLIYYSQIVNDFQKGDIAEGYSVSREKKESFPLTVTSAQKNPTAFYLCASRSDRRYTQYFGPGTRLTVL.

V is TRBV12-3 or TRBV12-4 and J is TRBJ2-5; D is possibly TRBD2 (5 bases). This CDR3 is built from 12 residues. V was clipped by 1 base and J by 12 bases, with 12 bases between them. CDR3 DNA: TGTGCCAGCAGTTTAGTCGCGGGCCCCGAGTACTTC. It yields the protein CASSLVAGPEYF.

The V gene is TRBV20-1, the J gene TRBJ1-2; 7 bases match TRBD1. This CDR3 spans 14 amino acids. The germline V gene encodes CDR1 DFQATT and CDR2 SNEGSKA (reference sequence). With 0 bases clipped from V and 6 bases from J, the junction kept 7 bases outside the gene matches. CDR3 region: CSARDNKGADGYTF. The CDR3 bases are TGCAGTGCTAGAGATAACAAGGGGGCGGATGGCTACACCTTC.

The CDR3 reads CASSGQGGFSNQPQHF. CDR3 coding DNA: TGTGCCAGCAGCGGACAGGGGGGTTTTAGCAATCAGCCCCAGCATTTT. The chain combines TRBV6-2 or TRBV6-3 with TRBJ1-5; TRBD1 matches at 10 bases. In germline, CDR1 is MNHEY, CDR2 SVGEGT. V lost 6 bases, J lost 0 bases, and 5 bases stayed unmatched. The CDR3 length is 16 residues.

V is TRBV28 and J is TRBJ2-1; 7 nucleotides align to TRBD2. CDR3 length equals 15 residues. Germline V lookup: CDR1 MDHEN, CDR2 SYDVKM. After removal of 6 bases from V and 4 bases from J, the junction contained 9 bases not matched to a gene. The chain's CDR3 is CASSRDRDYYNEQFF. In DNA form, the CDR3 reads TGTGCCAGCAGCCGGGACCGGGACTATTACAATGAGCAGTTCTTC.

This clonotype was counted many times. The chain carries TRBV2 and TRBJ1-6; TRBD1 matches 8 bases. Germline-derived CDR1 and CDR2 are SNHLY and FYNNEI. The CDR3 length is 14 residues. J lost 8 bases, V lost 3 bases, and 3 bases had no gene match. CDR3 sequence reads: CASSDQGAYSPLHF. CDR3 coding DNA: TGTGCCAGCAGTGATCAGGGGGCTTATTCACCCCTCCACTTT.

The sample holds many counts of this clonotype. The chain carries TRBV7-2 and TRBJ1-2; D unclear. CDR3 length equals 14 residues. CDR1 is SGHTA and CDR2 is FQGNSA in the germline V gene. Trimming removed 4 bases at V and 0 bases at J, with 9 bases between. The CDR3 DNA is TGTGCCAGCAGCTCCGGTCCAGCTAACTATGGCTACACCTTC. This encodes CASSSGPANYGYTF.

This clonotype was seen many times. This sequence joins TRBV12-3 or TRBV12-4 and TRBJ2-1, with 7 bases fitting TRBD1. J was trimmed by 9 bases and V by 6 bases; bases with no gene match: 11. The CDR3 covers 14 residues. CDR3 coding DNA: TGTGCCAGCAGACCACCGGTGACAGGGATTGAGCAGTTCTTC. Translating it yields CASRPPVTGIEQFF.

This clonotype was seen a few times. The rearrangement joins TRBV5-1 to TRBJ2-1; possible D gene TRBD2, 7 bases. The ends were cut back, 0 bases at V and 3 bases at J, with 16 bases in the middle. Germline V gene lookup returns CDR1 SGHRS and CDR2 YFSETQ. The CDR3 consists of 17 residues. CDR3 protein: CASSLGGGGQFYNEQFF. The CDR3 nucleotides read TGCGCCAGCAGCTTGGGGGGAGGGGGTCAATTCTACAATGAGCAGTTCTTC.

This clonotype has more than one count but fewer than ten. Since a much larger clone is just one base distant, this may be a read error. The J gene is TRBJ2-7, the V gene TRBV2, with D possibly being TRBD1 (6 bases). V lost 7 bases, J lost 4 bases, and 11 bases lay in between. The CDR3 extends over 12 amino acids. CDR1 and CDR2 (germline): SNHLY, FYNNEI. CDR3 sequence: CASMNREYEQYF. The CDR3 DNA sequence: TGTGCCAGCATGAACAGGGAGTACGAGCAGTACTTC.

At least ten counts were recorded for this clonotype. This chain joins TRBV11-3 and TRBJ2-1, with 8 positions matching TRBD2. The CDR3 runs to 15 residues. Trimming took 7 bases from V and 7 from J; bases not matched to a gene: 12. Germline CDR1 and CDR2: SGHNT and YENEEA. The CDR3 spells CASTPGRGLDNEQFF. In nucleotides, the CDR3 is TGTGCCAGCACCCCAGGCAGGGGACTAGATAATGAGCAGTTCTTC.

This sequence joins TRBV4-1 and TRBJ1-2; TRBD1 is a possible D gene (5 bases). V was pared by 0 bases and J by 4 bases, with 12 bases between. The CDR3 consists of 15 residues. CDR1 and CDR2 from the germline V gene are MGHRA and YSYEKL. CDR3 residues: CASSQDLAGTYGYTF. The CDR3 nucleotides are TGCGCCAGCAGCCAAGATCTGGCAGGGACCTATGGCTACACCTTC.

In its sample, this clonotype was seen many times. This chain connects TRBV20-1 to TRBJ2-7; 7 bases line up with TRBD2. The CDR3 length is 13 residues. Germline CDR1 is DFQATT and CDR2 is SNEGSKA (reference sequence). V was clipped by 5 bases and J by 4 bases; unmatched bases: 8. The CDR3 region has the DNA TGCAGTGCTGTTAGCGGGCCTAATTACGAGCAGTACTTC. Encoded protein: CSAVSGPNYEQYF.

The sample holds a few counts of this clonotype. The V call is TRBV6-1, the J call TRBJ2-7, with D unclear. The CDR3 consists of 9 residues. Germline values: CDR1 MNHNS, CDR2 SASEGT. The ends were cut back, 11 bases at V and 7 bases at J, with 9 bases in the middle. The CDR3 sequence is CARSREQYF. As DNA, the CDR3 is TGTGCCCGTTCCAGGGAGCAGTACTTC.

This clonotype came up many times. V and J are TRBV28 and TRBJ1-3; no firm D call. This CDR3 region has 12 residues. The V gene's germline CDR1 is MDHEN and CDR2 SYDVKM. V dropped 6 bases and J dropped 2 bases, with 5 bases sitting between them. The CDR3: CASSSAGNTIYF. In DNA, the CDR3 is TGTGCCAGCAGCTCAGCTGGAAACACCATATATTTT. Full variable domain (remainder filled in from reference TRBV28 and TRBJ1-3): DVKVTQSSRYLVKRTGEKVFLECVQDMDHENMFWYRQDPGLGLRLIYFSYDVKMKEKGDIPEGYSVSREKKERFSLILESASTNQTSMYLCASSSAGNTIYFGEGSWLTVV.

This clonotype was recorded many times. The rearrangement uses TRBV27 and TRBJ1-1, with a weak D call TRBD1 (6 bases). V was pared by 6 bases and J by 12 bases, with 20 bases between. Per germline, CDR1 MNHEY and CDR2 SMNVEV (reference sequence). This CDR3 has 13 amino acids. The CDR3, as DNA: TGTGCCAGCAGCCTCAGGGGACGCCCCCAGACTTTCTTT. It translates to CASSLRGRPQTFF.

The chain employs TRBV20-1 and TRBJ2-3, with 8 bases identical to TRBD2. Germline V gene sequence: CDR1 DFQATT, CDR2 SNEGSKA (reference sequence). The CDR3 sequence is 15 residues long. The trim removed 6 bases at V and 0 bases at J, leaving 8 bases unmatched. CDR3 sequence (DNA): TGCAGTGCCGTTAGCGGGGAGACTAGCACAGATACGCAGTATTTT. It yields the protein CSAVSGETSTDTQYF.

The table lists this clonotype with many counts. The CDR3 spells CAWRAKGGNEQFF. CDR3 nucleotide sequence: TGTGCCTGGAGAGCCAAGGGGGGCAATGAGCAGTTCTTC. J is TRBJ2-1 and V is TRBV30; D could derive from TRBD1 or TRBD2 (6 bases each). The CDR3 is 13 amino acids. The germline CDR1 and CDR2 sequences are GTSNPN and SVGIG (reference sequence). V was trimmed by 3 bases and J by 6 bases, leaving 12 bases between them.

The rearrangement joins TRBV11-3 to TRBJ2-1; the match to TRBD1 covers 7 bases. The germline gives CDR1 SGHNT, CDR2 YENEEA. V lost 4 bases to trimming and J lost 3 bases; unmatched junction nucleotides: 6. This CDR3 comprises 15 residues. The DNA for the CDR3 is TGTGCCAGCAGCTCGACCCGGGACAGCTACAATGAGCAGTTCTTC. It yields the protein CASSSTRDSYNEQFF.

A note on this clonotype: A much larger clonotype is one base distant, so this may be a read error. The V gene is TRBV6-2 or TRBV6-3, the J gene TRBJ1-2; D remains unclear. Germline V gene sequence: CDR1 MNHEY, CDR2 SVGEGT. This CDR3 has 12 amino acids. V shed 8 bases and J shed 4 bases, with 11 bases lying between them. The DNA for the CDR3 is TGTGCCAGCGGTGCTGACCGCTATGGCTACACCTTC. Translating it yields CASGADRYGYTF.

This clonotype was found many times. The rearrangement links TRBV20-1 to TRBJ2-7; 7 bases line up with TRBD1. The germline CDR1 and CDR2 sequences are DFQATT and SNEGSKA (reference sequence). The trim removed 3 bases at V and 0 bases at J, leaving 8 bases unmatched. This CDR3 is built from 15 residues. The DNA for the CDR3 is TGCAGTGCTAGGGACCGGGACAGAAGCTCCTACGAGCAGTACTTC. This encodes CSARDRDRSSYEQYF.

This clonotype was detected many times. This chain joins TRBV5-6 and TRBJ2-1; D gene unclear. Germline CDR1 is SGHDT and CDR2 is YYEEEE. V lost 4 bases and J 9 bases, leaving 14 bases between the germline ends. The CDR3 has 13 residues. The DNA for the CDR3 is TGTGCCAGCAGCCTTCCTCCGGATCTTGAGCAGTTCTTC. Translated: CASSLPPDLEQFF.

The V call is TRBV20-1, the J call TRBJ2-7; 9 bases line up with TRBD1. Trimming took 5 bases from V and 2 from J; bases not matched to a gene: 10. The CDR3 has 15 amino acids. Germline CDR1 reads DFQATT; CDR2 reads SNEGSKA (reference sequence). The CDR3, as DNA: TGCAGTGCTGAGCCGGGGACAGGGAGAACCTACGAGCAGTACTTC. This gives the protein CSAEPGTGRTYEQYF.

There are many counts of this clonotype. V gene TRBV2 combines with J gene TRBJ2-7; D is unresolved. The CDR3 covers 13 residues. With 6 bases removed from V and 2 bases from J, the gap between germline ends came to 11 bases. Germline CDR1 and CDR2: SNHLY and FYNNEI. The CDR3 bases are TGTGCCAGCAGCCCCTCGGCCCCCTACGAGCAGTACTTC. This codes for CASSPSAPYEQYF.